This T cell receptor (beta chain) stems from a study of T-cell memory formation after mild COVID-19. Study overall: TCR clusters largely stayed donor specific.

Constant-segment primers and 5'RACE yielded cDNA libraries for TCR alpha and TCR beta, each carrying sample barcodes and UMIs. TCRdb re-called the 5' RACE reads through MiXCR, storing one row per CDR3 protein. Altogether a few hundred thousand distinct CDR3 sequences are present, 20% to 25% being singletons, with the ten largest covering around 23%. In regard to this clonotype: The antigen is unknown.

Findings of the study overall: Some clones that responded were present in memory (sampled pre-infection), which suggests cross-reactive memory joined. SARS-CoV-2 specificity was not confirmed for second-wave clones peaking on day 37.

There are 15 residues in the CDR3. Per germline, CDR1 SGHTA and CDR2 FQGNSA. Deletions cut 3 bases from V and 4 bases from J, with 13 bases between. The chain has TRBV7-2 and TRBJ1-3, with D perhaps TRBD1 (6 bases). What was sequenced was PBMCs or a T cell subset sorted from them (not recorded which). This TCR derives from a man younger than 30 who had mild COVID-19 (a few samples of this study predate the infection). Cell type and time point are not known. The CDR3 sequence is CASSFMGGPGNTIYF. The CDR3, as DNA: TGTGCCAGCAGCTTTATGGGGGGGCCAGGAAACACCATATATTTT.